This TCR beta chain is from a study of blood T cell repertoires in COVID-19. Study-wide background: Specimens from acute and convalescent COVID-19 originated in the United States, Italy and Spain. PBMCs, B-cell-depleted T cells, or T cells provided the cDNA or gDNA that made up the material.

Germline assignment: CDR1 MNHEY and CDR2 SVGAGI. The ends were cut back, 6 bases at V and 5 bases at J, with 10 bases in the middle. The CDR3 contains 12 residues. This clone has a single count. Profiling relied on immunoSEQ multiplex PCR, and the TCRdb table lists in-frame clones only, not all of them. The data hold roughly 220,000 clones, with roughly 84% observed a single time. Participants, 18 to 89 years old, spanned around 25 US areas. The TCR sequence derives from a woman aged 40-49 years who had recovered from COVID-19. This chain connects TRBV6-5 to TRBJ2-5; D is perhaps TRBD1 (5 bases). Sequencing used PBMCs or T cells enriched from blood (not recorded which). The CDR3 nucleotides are TGTGCCAGCAGCGCCGCAGGGGAGACCCAGTACTTC. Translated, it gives CASSAAGETQYF.